What follows are 2 T cell receptor beta chains derived from one specimen sequenced in a study of T cell responses to AZD1222 COVID-19 vaccine. TCRdb keeps only in-frame clones here, not all; method: immunoSEQ multiplex PCR. The top ten clones hold approximately 19% of a sample with tens of thousands of clones, around 86% of them seen once. Specimen: peripheral blood, collected on day 0 of AZD1222 vaccination. These receptors were obtained from an adult in good health.

In this sample, this clone turned up once. The chain has TRBV11-2 and TRBJ1-4, with no clear D. The CDR3 length is 14 residues. Per germline, CDR1 SGHAT and CDR2 FQNNGV. The V gene lost 3 bases and the J gene lost 7 bases, with 12 bases spanning the gap. CDR3 DNA sequence: TGTGCCAGCAGCTTTCAGAGGGAGGGTGAAAAACTGTTTTTT. Its protein product is CASSFQREGEKLFF.

The genes are TRBV15 and TRBJ2-5; the match to TRBD2 covers 11 bases. Germline trimming cut 5 bases from V and 1 base from J; bases unmatched to any gene: 9. From germline, CDR1 is LNHNV and CDR2 YYDKDF (reference sequence). The CDR3 has 17 amino acids. CDR3 nucleotides: TGTGCCACCAGCGAACATTCTAGCGGGGGGCTCCAAGAGACCCAGTACTTC. Translated, it gives CATSEHSSGGLQETQYF.